This T cell receptor beta chain was captured by sequencing in a study of beta chain features in type 1 diabetes. The junction had 8 bases not matched to a gene; V was cut back by 3 bases and J by 6 bases. Germline-derived CDR1 and CDR2 are LNHDA and SQIVND (reference sequence). The CDR3 covers 15 residues. This clone was counted between two and nine times. Its target is unknown. The study's findings and limits: When Type 1 diabetes patients were examined, their TCRB CDR3s proved moderately but significantly shorter in all four CD4+ subsets. Amplification by PCR could prefer shorter templates, with the same effect in patients and controls.

The isolated RNA, all of it, was reverse transcribed, so expressed TCRB transcripts were what got sequenced. Some clones are missing from TCRdb's copy, which holds only in-frame ones; the method was immunoSEQ multiplex PCR. This sample yields 350,000 or so clones, of which around 20% are seen a single time; about 0.044% belongs to the top ten. Material: naive CD4+ T cells from blood. The receptor's source is a woman younger than 30 in good health. The chain uses TRBV19 and TRBJ2-1; 7 bases agree with TRBD2. The CDR3: CASSIERGYRNEQFF. CDR3 coding DNA: TGTGCCAGTAGTATCGAGCGGGGTTACCGCAATGAGCAGTTCTTC.